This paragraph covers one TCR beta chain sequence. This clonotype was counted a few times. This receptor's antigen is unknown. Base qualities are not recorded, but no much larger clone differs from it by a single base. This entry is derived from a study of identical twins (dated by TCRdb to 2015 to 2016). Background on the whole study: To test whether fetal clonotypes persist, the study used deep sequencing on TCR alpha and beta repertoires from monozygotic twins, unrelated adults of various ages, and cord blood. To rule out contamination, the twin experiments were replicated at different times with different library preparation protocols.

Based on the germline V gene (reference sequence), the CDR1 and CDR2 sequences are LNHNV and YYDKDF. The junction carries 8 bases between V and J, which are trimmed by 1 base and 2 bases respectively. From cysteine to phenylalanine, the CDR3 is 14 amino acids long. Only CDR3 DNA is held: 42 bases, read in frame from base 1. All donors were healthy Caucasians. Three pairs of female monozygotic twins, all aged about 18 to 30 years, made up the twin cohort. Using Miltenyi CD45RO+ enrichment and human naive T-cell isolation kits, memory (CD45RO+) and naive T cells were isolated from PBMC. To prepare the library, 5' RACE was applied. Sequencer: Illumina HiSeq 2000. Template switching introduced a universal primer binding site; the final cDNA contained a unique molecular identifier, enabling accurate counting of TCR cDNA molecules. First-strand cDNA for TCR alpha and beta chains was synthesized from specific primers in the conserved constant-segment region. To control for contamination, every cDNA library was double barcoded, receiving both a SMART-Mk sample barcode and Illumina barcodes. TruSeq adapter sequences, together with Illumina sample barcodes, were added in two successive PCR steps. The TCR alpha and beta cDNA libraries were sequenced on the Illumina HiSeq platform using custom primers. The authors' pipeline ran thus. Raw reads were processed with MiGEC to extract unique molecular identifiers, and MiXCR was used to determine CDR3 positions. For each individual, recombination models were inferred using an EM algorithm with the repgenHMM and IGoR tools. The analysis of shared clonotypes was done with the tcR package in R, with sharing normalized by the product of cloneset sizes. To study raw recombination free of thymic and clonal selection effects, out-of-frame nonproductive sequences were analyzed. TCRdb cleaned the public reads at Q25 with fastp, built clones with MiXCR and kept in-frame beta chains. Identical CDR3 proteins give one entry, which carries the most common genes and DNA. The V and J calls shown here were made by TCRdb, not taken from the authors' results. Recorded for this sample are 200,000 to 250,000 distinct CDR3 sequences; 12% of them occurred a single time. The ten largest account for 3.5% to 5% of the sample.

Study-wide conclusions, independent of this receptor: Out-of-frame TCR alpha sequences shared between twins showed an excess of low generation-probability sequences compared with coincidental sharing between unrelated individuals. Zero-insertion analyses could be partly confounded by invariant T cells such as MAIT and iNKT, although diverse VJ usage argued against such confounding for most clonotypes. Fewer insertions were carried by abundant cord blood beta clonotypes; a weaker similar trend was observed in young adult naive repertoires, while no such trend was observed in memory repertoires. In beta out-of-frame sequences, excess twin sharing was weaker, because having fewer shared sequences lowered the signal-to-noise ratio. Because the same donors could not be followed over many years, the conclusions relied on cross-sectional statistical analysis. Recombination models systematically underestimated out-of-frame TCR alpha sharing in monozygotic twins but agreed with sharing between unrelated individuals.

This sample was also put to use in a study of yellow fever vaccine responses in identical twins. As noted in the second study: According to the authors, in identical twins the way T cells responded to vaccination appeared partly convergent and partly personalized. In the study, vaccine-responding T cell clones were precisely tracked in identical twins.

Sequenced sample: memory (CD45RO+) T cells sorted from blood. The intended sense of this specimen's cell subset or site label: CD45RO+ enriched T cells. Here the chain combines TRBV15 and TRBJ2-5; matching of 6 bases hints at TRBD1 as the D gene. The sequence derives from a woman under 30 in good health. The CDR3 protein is CATSRGGTQETQYF. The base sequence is TGTGCCACCAGCAGAGGGGGGACACAAGAGACCCAGTACTTC.